These T cell receptor beta chains were read from a single sample in a study of T-cell reconstitution after alpha-beta-depleted transplantation in children. TCRdb itself ran the PCR reads through MiXCR, one entry per CDR3 protein. The sample lists about 160,000 distinct CDR3 sequences; roughly 11% were seen once. The sequences come from PBMCs, collected before TCRalphabeta/CD19-depleted stem cell transplant. The receptors here all came from a boy between 2 and 10 years old with acute myeloid leukemia, due to receive a stem cell transplant. Both conserved end residues are part of each CDR3. The D gene is left open where the match is weak. Some rows have no size entry. The others give once, few or many, or a class for an expanded clone.

TRBJ1-5 . . TRBV5-5 CASSSQDSRNQPQHF
TRBJ2-2 TRBD2 many TRBV12-3/TRBV12-4 CASSFSGRGTGELFF
TRBJ2-2 . many TRBV27 CASGPRSGELFF
TRBJ1-1 TRBD1 many TRBV20-1 CSARVPGTDTEAFF
TRBJ2-7 TRBD2 many TRBV7-9 CASSSTGLAGYEQYF
TRBJ1-3 TRBD1 many TRBV12-3/TRBV12-4 CASSFGRGLGNTIYF
TRBJ2-5 . few TRBV19 CASSPDGNSETQYF
TRBJ2-5 TRBD2 many TRBV6-5 CASSSGLAETQYF
TRBJ1-1 TRBD1 many TRBV6-5 CASSSWTGNTEAFF
TRBJ2-3 . many TRBV6-1 CASCTAGSTDTQYF
TRBJ1-1 . many TRBV20-1 CSARDNSGGRFSEAFF
TRBJ2-5 . many TRBV6-5 CASSLIQAETQYF
TRBJ2-2 . many TRBV3-1 CASSRPGGELFF
TRBJ2-6 . . TRBV20-1 CSASDRRGVSGANVLTF
TRBJ2-5 TRBD2 many TRBV24-1 CATSDWRASGKTQYF
TRBJ1-2 TRBD1 large TRBV28 CASSLQGGIYGYTF
TRBJ2-5 . many TRBV28 CASRDSLVRETQYF
TRBJ2-3 . many TRBV24-1 CATSDDGGPEDTQYF
TRBJ2-2 . many TRBV25-1 CASSESRVAGELFF
TRBJ1-1 TRBD1 many TRBV20-1 CRVKGGSEAFF
TRBJ2-7 . . TRBV20-1 CSASWGSEQYF
TRBJ1-5 . . TRBV30 CACGPAGSQPQHF
TRBJ2-3 . many TRBV12-3/TRBV12-4 CASSFGHGTDTQYF
TRBJ1-6 . many TRBV20-1 CSAMDLNNSPLHF
TRBJ1-1 . many TRBV29-1 CSVEDPGETEAFF
TRBJ2-2 TRBD2 many TRBV28 CASSTGGESGELFF
TRBJ2-5 TRBD1 many TRBV19 CASSIIQGARETQYF
TRBJ2-7 . many TRBV2 CASSEAYEQYF
TRBJ2-1 . many TRBV7-2 CASSFQVIREQFF
TRBJ2-4 . . TRBV6-5 CASSHAPIAKNIQYF
TRBJ1-1 . many TRBV5-1 CASSSSGGTNTEAFF
TRBJ2-3 . . TRBV23-1 CASSQSIPPSTDTQYF
TRBJ2-2 . many TRBV4-2 CASSPSQGRELFF
TRBJ1-2 . many TRBV5-4 CASSRTLTHLIFGYTF
TRBJ2-1 . many TRBV20-1 CSARGVSYNEQFF
TRBJ2-1 TRBD2 many TRBV10-2 CASSEASGGPQFF